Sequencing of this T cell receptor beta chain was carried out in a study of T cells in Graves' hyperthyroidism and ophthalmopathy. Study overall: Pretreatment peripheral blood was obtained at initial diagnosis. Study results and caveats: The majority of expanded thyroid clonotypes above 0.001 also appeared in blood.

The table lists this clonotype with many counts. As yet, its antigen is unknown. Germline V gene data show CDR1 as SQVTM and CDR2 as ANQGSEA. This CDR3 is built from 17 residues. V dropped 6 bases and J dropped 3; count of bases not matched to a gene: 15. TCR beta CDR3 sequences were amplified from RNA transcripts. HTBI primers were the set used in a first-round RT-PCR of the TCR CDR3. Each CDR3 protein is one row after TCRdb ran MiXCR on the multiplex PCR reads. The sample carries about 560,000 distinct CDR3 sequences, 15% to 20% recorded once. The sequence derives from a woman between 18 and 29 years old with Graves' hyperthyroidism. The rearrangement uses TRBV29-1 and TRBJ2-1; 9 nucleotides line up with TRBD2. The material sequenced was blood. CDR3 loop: CSVGRGSGGIVYNEQFF. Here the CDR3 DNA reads TGCAGCGTGGGACGGGGTAGCGGGGGAATAGTCTACAATGAGCAGTTCTTC.